This T cell receptor beta chain was identified in a study of Ad26.COV2.S vaccination and SARS-CoV-2 variants (dated by TCRdb to the early 2020s). Regarding the complete study: Donors in the vaccine arm were drawn from COV1001, a multicentre, randomized, double-blind, placebo-controlled phase I-IIa trial testing Ad26.COV2.S in healthy adults. A total of 32 samples were included in the TCR-sequenced set, comprising roughly 20 Ad26.COV2.S vaccine recipients, 5 placebo recipients and 8 SARS-CoV-2 convalescent individuals. Participants in the trial were split at random into five groups of five each, receiving low-dose or high-dose Ad26.COV2.S once or twice, or else placebo on both occasions. TCRbeta repertoire sequencing served as the tool for gauging how specific and how broad the SARS-CoV-2-reactive T cell receptors were following Ad26.COV2.S vaccination. Ad26.COV2.S was administered intramuscularly at a dose of 5x10^10 or 1x10^11 viral particles, either as one shot or as two shots given 56 days apart. Throughout the experiments and outcome assessment, investigators stayed blinded to trial group allocation.

The immunoSEQ Assay was used to sequence TCRbeta CDR3 regions. After extraction, genomic DNA underwent amplification by bias-controlled multiplex PCR, followed by high-throughput sequencing. Concerning the study's data processing: To quantify the absolute abundance of each unique TCRbeta CDR3 region, sequences were collapsed and filtered. T cell fraction was estimated by normalizing TCRbeta template counts to usable DNA, with usable DNA measured through amplification of reference genes found in all nucleated cells. Repertoire TCRs were annotated as SARS-CoV-2-specific by exact matching of V gene, CDR3 amino acid sequence and J gene to a known reactive TCR set. MIRA supplied the reference SARS-CoV-2 TCR set, which was filtered for enrichment in COVID-19-positive ImmuneCODE repertoires so that public or cross-reactive TCRs were removed. Based on the MIRA antigens, annotated TCRs were further analysed at the level of specific ORF or position within ORF. Breadth was defined as annotated unique rearrangements over total unique productive rearrangements; depth was the summed frequency of those rearrangements. Two-sided Wilcoxon rank-sum tests were used to compare TCR breadth between groups. This immuneACCESS table, as held by TCRdb, lists in-frame sequences with V and J called but not all clones. Of the missing ones, under half trace to an unresolved V gene in checked studies; the others have no known cause. V and J calls plus clone size are reproduced from that table; the DNA served to infer D and trimming. Recorded for this sample are 450,000 to 550,000 clones; 89% of them occurred a single time. The ten largest clones capture about 2.7% of the sample.

The germline V gene supplies CDR1 SGHVS and CDR2 FQNEAQ. V loses 4 bases at its end and J loses 4 bases; junction bases beyond the gene matches: 13. The CDR3 measures 19 amino acids from cysteine to phenylalanine. The CDR3 DNA has 57 bases and is translated from base 1. The treatment or condition label here, explained by the study, means: around 19 received Ad26.COV2.S at low or high dose, single or two shots; about five received placebo; per-sample allocation not given. Repertoires of vaccine and placebo recipients were sequenced from samples taken on day 63 after the first injection. Cohort 1b enrolled 25 or so adults aged 18-55 years at a single site in Boston, USA, between 29 July and 7 August 2020. Ad26.COV2.S was a replication-incompetent adenovirus type 26 vector that expressed a prefusion-stabilized SARS-CoV-2 spike protein derived from the original Wuhan strain. Overall study outcomes, separate from this receptor: The authors noted that total T cell responses may have been underestimated by the TCR breadth and depth analyses. Substantial breadth of spike-specific CD8+ and CD4+ T cell responses was reported after vaccination. Non-spike TCR breadth was comparable between vaccine and placebo recipients, consistent with the vaccine containing only spike. Spike-specific TCR breadth was higher in Ad26.COV2.S recipients than in placebo recipients (P = 0.0014). The study was not powered to compare responses between vaccine doses or regimens.

Regarding this clone: Its antigen is currently not known. Qualities for individual bases were not recorded, and no much larger clone is one base off.

This sequence originates from a person between 18 and 65 years old who received the Ad26.COV2.S COVID-19 vaccine or a placebo. The sequence links TRBV7-8 to TRBJ2-2, and TRBD2 aligns with 12 junction nucleotides. The material was peripheral blood, obtained in a trial of Ad26.COV2.S vaccine versus placebo. The CDR3 is CASSSPTSGSSMGTGELFF. The DNA sequence is as follows: TGTGCCAGCAGCTCCCCGACTAGCGGGAGCAGTATGGGCACCGGGGAGCTGTTTTTT. Reference TRBV7-8 and TRBJ2-2 genes cover what lies past the CDR3, so the full variable domain is GAGVSQSPRYKVAKRGQDVALRCDPISGHVSLFWYQQALGQGPEFLTYFQNEAQLDKSGLPSDRFFAERPEGSVSTLKIQRTQQEDSAVYLCASSSPTSGSSMGTGELFFGEGSRLTVL.